Each of the 31 T cell receptor beta chains below was sequenced from the same sample in a study of T-cell reconstitution after alpha-beta-depleted transplantation in children. The TCRbeta library was prepared with unique molecular identifiers. From the PCR reads, TCRdb called clonotypes with MiXCR, one entry per CDR3 protein. This table has about 980,000 distinct CDR3 sequences, about 31% appearing once. Sequencing was performed on PBMCs, mostly from graft donor cells, taken 360 days after TCRalphabeta/CD19-depleted stem cell transplant. The receptors were sampled from a boy under two years old who had a stem cell transplant for SCID, so the T cells may come from the graft donor.

The chain couples TRBV2 to TRBJ2-5; 7 bases are shared with TRBD1. V gave up 6 bases and J gave up 5 bases; unmatched junction bases: 6. The germline V gene encodes CDR1 SNHLY and CDR2 FYNNEI. This CDR3 is built from 13 residues. CDR3 residues: CASRQGISETQYF. The DNA for the CDR3 is TGTGCCAGCAGACAGGGGATATCGGAGACCCAGTACTTC.

This clonotype was observed a handful of times. The chain couples TRBV9 to TRBJ2-3; TRBD2 matches 10 bases. With V trimmed by 0 bases and J by 5 bases, 18 bases remained unmatched. Germline values: CDR1 SGDLS, CDR2 YYNGEE. The CDR3 has 20 residues. The CDR3 reads CASSVAGRTSGRSVGDTQYF. For the CDR3, the DNA is TGTGCCAGCAGCGTAGCTGGTAGGACTAGCGGACGATCAGTTGGAGATACGCAGTATTTT.

This chain connects TRBV6-1 to TRBJ2-2, with 7 bases that match TRBD2. CDR3 length: 15 residues. Trimming removed 7 bases from V and 6 bases from J; junction bases left unmatched: 11. Per the germline V gene, CDR1 is MNHNS and CDR2 is SASEGT. DNA of the CDR3: TGTGCCAGCAAGACCACTAGCGCTCTGGCCGGGGAGCTGTTTTTT. It yields the protein CASKTTSALAGELFF.

This clonotype was recorded a few times. The chain couples TRBV12-3 or TRBV12-4 to TRBJ2-5; 9 positions agree with TRBD2. This CDR3 is 16 amino acids long. V was clipped by 2 bases and J by 5 bases; unmatched bases: 9. The CDR3 DNA sequence: TGTGCCAGCAGTTTACCCGGCGGGGGGGCCAGGGAGACCCAGTACTTC. It specifies CASSLPGGGARETQYF.

This clonotype was picked up a small number of times. The V and J genes are TRBV2 and TRBJ2-3; unclear D gene. The ends were cut back, 4 bases at V and 2 bases at J, with 10 bases in the middle. From germline, CDR1 is SNHLY and CDR2 FYNNEI. The CDR3 is 14 residues long. CDR3 region: CASSGSQNTDTQYF. The DNA for the CDR3 is TGTGCCAGCAGTGGCTCGCAGAACACAGATACGCAGTATTTT.

The chain couples TRBV10-3 to TRBJ2-1; 13 bases match TRBD2. The germline CDR1 and CDR2 sequences are ENHRY and SYGVKD. Trimming removed 6 bases from V and 7 bases from J; junction bases left unmatched: 6. The CDR3 runs to 15 residues. CDR3 coding DNA: TGTGCCATCAGCCAGGGACTAGCGGGGCCTAATGAGCAGTTCTTC. Its translation is CAISQGLAGPNEQFF.

The gene calls are TRBV7-7 and TRBJ2-1; TRBD2 agrees at 8 bases. CDR1 is SSHAT and CDR2 is FNYEAQ in the germline V gene (reference sequence). V shed 1 base and J 5 bases; nucleotides not matched to a gene: 4. The CDR3 has 15 residues. The CDR3 reads CASSLGAGANNEQFF. CDR3 DNA: TGTGCCAGCAGCTTAGGAGCGGGAGCCAACAATGAGCAGTTCTTC.

The chain couples TRBV10-3 to TRBJ2-7; D call uncertain. From germline, CDR1 is ENHRY and CDR2 SYGVKD. V dropped 10 bases and J dropped 1 base, with 11 bases sitting between them. The CDR3 extends over 12 amino acids. CDR3 region: CATADLSYEQYF. The CDR3 coding sequence is TGTGCCACAGCCGACTTATCCTACGAGCAGTACTTC.

V and J are TRBV5-1 and TRBJ2-2; D may correspond to TRBD1 or TRBD2 (5 bases each). Germline CDR1 and CDR2: SGHRS and YFSETQ. The V gene lost 3 bases and the J gene lost 2 bases, with 8 bases spanning the gap. This CDR3 has 14 residues. The CDR3: CASSWDVNTGELFF. The CDR3 bases are TGCGCCAGCAGCTGGGACGTCAACACCGGGGAGCTGTTTTTT.

The rearrangement links TRBV2 to TRBJ2-7; 7 positions agree with TRBD2. The CDR3 has 14 amino acids. V lost 6 bases and J lost 2; bases outside the gene matches: 7. Germline CDR1 and CDR2: SNHLY and FYNNEI. The CDR3 sequence: CASRPERGTYEQYF. CDR3 in DNA: TGTGCCAGCAGGCCCGAGCGGGGCACCTACGAGCAGTACTTC.

This clonotype was counted between two and nine times. V gene TRBV12-5 combines with J gene TRBJ2-1; maybe TRBD2 (5 bases). The CDR3 loop spans 14 amino acids. V shed 5 bases and J shed 9 bases, with 17 bases lying between them. The V gene's germline CDR1 is LGHNT and CDR2 FRNRAP. The CDR3 sequence is CASGLPERSGEQFF. The DNA for the CDR3 is TGTGCTAGTGGTCTCCCGGAGAGGAGCGGTGAGCAGTTCTTC.

This sequence joins TRBV5-1 and TRBJ2-6; no definite D call. The CDR3 is 18 residues long. Trimming took off 1 base at V and 2 bases at J, with 16 bases between the two ends. CDR1 and CDR2 from the germline V gene are SGHRS and YFSETQ. This CDR3 reads CASSLTGLLLAGANVLTF. The CDR3 DNA is TGCGCCAGCAGCTTGACTGGGCTTCTACTTGCTGGGGCCAACGTCCTGACTTTC.

This clonotype has a handful of counts. The chain has TRBV9 and TRBJ2-7; a possible D gene is TRBD2 (6 bases). Trimming left V 4 bases short and J 4 bases short, with 21 bases between. The CDR3 has 16 amino acids. The germline V gene encodes CDR1 SGDLS and CDR2 YYNGEE. CDR3 bases: TGTGCCAGCAGCTACTTCCCCGACAGCAGCGGGTACGAGCAGTACTTC. Amino acids: CASSYFPDSSGYEQYF.

This clonotype has only a few counts. In DNA form, the CDR3 reads TGCAGTGCCCCACTGCATGAAGCTTTCTTT. Encoded protein: CSAPLHEAFF. The chain is built from TRBV20-1 and TRBJ1-1; D is uncertain. Trimming stripped 6 bases from V and 7 bases from J, with 9 bases between. CDR3 size: 10 residues. Germline loops: CDR1 DFQATT, CDR2 SNEGSKA (reference sequence).

This clonotype showed up just a few times. As DNA, the CDR3 is TGTGCCAGCAGCTTACTGGGAGGGATGGCCAATCAGCCCCAGCATTTT. Amino acid sequence: CASSLLGGMANQPQHF. The V call is TRBV7-8, the J call TRBJ1-5; D ambiguous. The germline CDR1 and CDR2 sequences are SGHVS and FQNEAQ. Trimming cost V 2 bases and J 3 bases, with 14 bases left between them. CDR3 length equals 16 residues.

In this sample, this clonotype turned up once. The chain joins TRBV6-4 to TRBJ2-1, with 9 bases lining up with TRBD2. Losses at the gene ends were 0 bases for V and 8 bases for J; bases not matched to a gene: 5. CDR3 length: 15 amino acids. Germline values: CDR1 MRHNA, CDR2 SNTAGT. CDR3 protein: CASSDSAGGFHEQFF. The CDR3 region has the DNA TGTGCCAGCAGTGACTCGGCGGGAGGGTTTCATGAGCAGTTCTTC.

This clonotype was observed a few times. The chain joins TRBV9 to TRBJ1-1, with 8 bases fitting TRBD1. The CDR3 has 14 residues. V gave up 4 bases and J gave up 8 bases; unmatched junction bases: 10. CDR1 and CDR2 from the germline V gene are SGDLS and YYNGEE. CDR3 loop: CASSPKSGTGEAFF. CDR3 DNA: TGTGCCAGCAGCCCAAAAAGCGGGACAGGAGAAGCTTTCTTT.

This clonotype was seen a few times. The chain uses TRBV12-3 or TRBV12-4 and TRBJ1-4; D gene unclear. The V and J ends lost 1 base and 5 bases respectively, with 17 bases between them. This CDR3 has 17 residues. The CDR3 loop is CASSLGEIRPSNEKLFF. The CDR3 region has the DNA TGTGCCAGCAGTTTAGGCGAGATCCGGCCATCCAATGAAAAACTGTTTTTT.

V is TRBV2 and J is TRBJ2-5; weak D call: TRBD1 (5 bases). V lost 8 bases to trimming and J lost 4 bases, with 17 bases between them. Per the germline V gene, CDR1 is SNHLY and CDR2 is FYNNEI. The CDR3 covers 14 residues. In nucleotides, the CDR3 is TGTGCCAGCTGTTTCCCAGGGTTCCGAGAGACCCAGTACTTC. It encodes CASCFPGFRETQYF.

This clonotype turned up a few times. V gene TRBV12-3 or TRBV12-4 combines with J gene TRBJ1-5; D ambiguous. V lost 3 bases and J lost 4, with 19 bases in between. The length of the CDR3 is 17 residues. The chain's CDR3 is CASSFSPGVRLNQPQHF. CDR3 DNA sequence: TGTGCCAGCAGTTTCAGTCCCGGGGTGAGACTTAATCAGCCCCAGCATTTT.

In this sample, this clonotype turned up a few times. The rearrangement joins TRBV30 to TRBJ2-1; TRBD2 matches 10 bases. The CDR3 length is 15 residues. Germline-derived CDR1 and CDR2 are GTSNPN and SVGIG (reference sequence). With V trimmed by 1 base and J by 5 bases, 5 bases remained unmatched. CDR3 sequence: CAWSARTSGNNEQFF. CDR3 coding DNA: TGTGCCTGGAGTGCTCGGACTAGCGGAAACAATGAGCAGTTCTTC.

The chain links TRBV28 to TRBJ1-5; possible D gene TRBD1, 5 bases. The CDR3 has 13 residues. Trimming pared 11 bases from V and 4 bases from J, leaving 15 bases between. Germline CDR1 reads MDHEN; CDR2 reads SYDVKM. As DNA, the CDR3 is TGTGCCCTCAGCGCGGGGGGAAATCAGCCCCAGCATTTT. It encodes CALSAGGNQPQHF. Full variable domain (remainder filled in from reference TRBV28 and TRBJ1-5): DVKVTQSSRYLVKRTGEKVFLECVQDMDHENMFWYRQDPGLGLRLIYFSYDVKMKEKGDIPEGYSVSREKKERFSLILESASTNQTSMYLCALSAGGNQPQHFGDGTRLSIL.

This clonotype occurred a few times. This chain connects TRBV12-3 or TRBV12-4 to TRBJ2-5; the D gene is possibly TRBD1 (6 bases). The CDR3 is 14 amino acids. The germline V and J ends were trimmed by 6 bases and 0 bases, with 11 bases remaining between them. Here the CDR3 DNA reads TGTGCCAGCAGCCCAGGGGCGGACCAAGAGACCCAGTACTTC. Its translation: CASSPGADQETQYF.

This clonotype turned up a few times. V and J are TRBV27 and TRBJ1-6; D unresolved. From germline, CDR1 is MNHEY and CDR2 SMNVEV (reference sequence). The V gene lost 6 bases and the J gene lost 0 bases, with 9 bases spanning the gap. The length of the CDR3 is 15 residues. In DNA, the CDR3 is TGTGCCAGCAGGCTCGCTTACTCCTATAATTCACCCCTCCACTTT. This sequence encodes CASRLAYSYNSPLHF.

This chain joins TRBV5-8 and TRBJ1-1; a possible D gene is TRBD1 (6 bases). There are 15 residues in the CDR3. The germline gives CDR1 SGHTS, CDR2 YDEGEE. V lost 1 base to trimming and J lost 0 bases, with 10 bases between them. The CDR3 loop is CASSLRQAMNTEAFF. The CDR3 DNA follows: TGTGCCAGCAGCTTGCGACAGGCTATGAACACTGAAGCTTTCTTT.

This clonotype has more than one count but fewer than ten. This sequence joins TRBV5-1 and TRBJ2-6; 7 bases match TRBD1. V was clipped by 1 base and J by 0 bases; unmatched bases: 7. Germline V gene lookup returns CDR1 SGHRS and CDR2 YFSETQ. The CDR3 has 18 residues. CDR3 sequence reads: CASSLQGVQSSGANVLTF. The CDR3 DNA follows: TGCGCCAGCAGCTTGCAGGGGGTACAGAGCTCTGGGGCCAACGTCCTGACTTTC. Full variable domain (outside the CDR3, taken from reference TRBV5-1 and TRBJ2-6): KAGVTQTPRYLIKTRGQQVTLSCSPISGHRSVSWYQQTPGQGLQFLFEYFSETQRNKGNFPGRFSGRQFSNSRSEMNVSTLELGDSALYLCASSLQGVQSSGANVLTFGAGSRLTVL.

The gene calls are TRBV15 and TRBJ2-3, with 8 bases lining up with TRBD2. The V and J ends lost 0 bases and 2 bases, in that order; junction bases with no gene match: 7. The CDR3 has 17 residues. Germline CDR1 is LNHNV and CDR2 is YYDKDF (reference sequence). The CDR3 DNA is TGTGCCACCAGCAGAGATCCGGCGGGGGGATTCACAGATACGCAGTATTTT. As protein: CATSRDPAGGFTDTQYF.

In this sample, this clonotype turned up a few times. The V call is TRBV29-1, the J call TRBJ1-2; TRBD1 might be the D (5 bases). CDR1 and CDR2 (germline): SQVTM, ANQGSEA. CDR3 size: 14 residues. Trimming left V 4 bases short and J 1 base short, with 13 bases between. This chain's CDR3 is CSVGGSSVNYGYTF. The CDR3 DNA follows: TGCAGCGTTGGGGGGTCCTCCGTTAACTATGGCTACACCTTC.

The rearrangement links TRBV4-2 to TRBJ2-1, with 9 bases matching TRBD1. Germline-derived CDR1 and CDR2 are LGHNA and YNFKEQ. V lost 4 bases and J lost 6; bases outside the gene matches: 10. This CDR3 region has 16 residues. DNA for the CDR3: TGTGCCAGCAGCCCGAGGGGGGACAGGGTGGGCAATGAGCAGTTCTTC. Its protein is CASSPRGDRVGNEQFF.

A few counts support this clonotype. The chain recombines TRBV3-1 with TRBJ2-7; D remains unclear. The CDR3 is made up of 15 amino acids. Germline CDR1 and CDR2: LGHDT and YNNKEL (reference sequence). V lost 0 bases and J 3 bases, leaving 12 bases between the germline ends. CDR3 sequence reads: CASSQETGRIYEQYF. The CDR3 DNA sequence: TGTGCCAGCAGCCAAGAGACTGGACGGATCTACGAGCAGTACTTC.

Only a few counts were recorded for this clonotype. The rearrangement links TRBV5-5 to TRBJ1-2; D gene uncertain. The V gene lost 5 bases and the J gene lost 4 bases, with 15 bases spanning the gap. The CDR3 totals 14 residues. The germline V gene has CDR1 SGHKS and CDR2 YYEKEE (reference sequence). For the CDR3, the DNA is TGTGCCAGCAGGCCTTTTGGACCGATCTATGGCTACACCTTC. This sequence encodes CASRPFGPIYGYTF.